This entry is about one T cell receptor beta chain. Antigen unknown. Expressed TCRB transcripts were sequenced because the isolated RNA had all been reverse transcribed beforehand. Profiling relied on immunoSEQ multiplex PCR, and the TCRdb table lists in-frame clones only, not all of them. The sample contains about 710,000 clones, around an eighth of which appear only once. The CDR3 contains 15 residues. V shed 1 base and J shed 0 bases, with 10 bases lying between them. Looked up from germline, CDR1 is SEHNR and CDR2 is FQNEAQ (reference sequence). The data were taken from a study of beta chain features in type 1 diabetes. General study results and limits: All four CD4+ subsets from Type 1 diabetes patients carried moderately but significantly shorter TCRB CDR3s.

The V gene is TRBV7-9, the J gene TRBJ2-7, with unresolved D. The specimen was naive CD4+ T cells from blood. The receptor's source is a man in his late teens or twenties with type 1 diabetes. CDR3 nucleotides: TGTGCCAGCAGCTTAGGGGCAGCCAGCTCCTACGAGCAGTACTTC. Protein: CASSLGAASSYEQYF.